The 29 T cell receptor beta chains below all came from one sample that was sequenced in a study of cytomegalovirus exposure and HLA in healthy donors. Measured with immunoSEQ multiplex PCR; TCRdb has only the in-frame clones, and not every one. The sample lists under 150,000 clones, more than 85% seen once, with roughly 9% in the top ten. The sequenced sample consisted of PBMCs. Receptors were obtained from a man younger than 35 in good health and CMV-seropositive.

The chain joins TRBV10-3 to TRBJ2-1; D is undetermined. The CDR3 totals 12 residues. Trimming removed 8 bases from V and 5 bases from J, with 10 bases in between. The germline CDR1 and CDR2 sequences are ENHRY and SYGVKD. CDR3 coding DNA: TGTGCCATCCGGTCCCGCAACAATGAGCAGTTCTTC. This translates into CAIRSRNNEQFF.

The sample holds a few counts of this clone. CDR3 sequence (DNA): TGTGCCAGCAGCGCAGGATATCAGCCCCAGCATTTT. Protein sequence: CASSAGYQPQHF. V gene TRBV7-2 combines with J gene TRBJ1-5; D remains ambiguous. CDR3 length: 12 residues. In germline, CDR1 is SGHTA, CDR2 FQGNSA. V shed 5 bases and J shed 5 bases, with 7 bases lying between them.

This clone was observed many times. The rearrangement uses TRBV5-1 and TRBJ2-7; TRBD2 agrees at 7 bases. The CDR3 loop spans 16 amino acids. The germline V gene encodes CDR1 SGHRS and CDR2 YFSETQ. Trimming removed 3 bases from V and 1 base from J; junction bases left unmatched: 10. DNA for the CDR3: TGCGCCAGCAGCTCCACCGGGACTAAGAGTTCCTACGAGCAGTACTTC. Translated, it gives CASSSTGTKSSYEQYF.

The chain links TRBV2 to TRBJ1-3; TRBD1 matches 8 bases. The CDR3 is made up of 17 amino acids. Germline V gene data show CDR1 as SNHLY and CDR2 as FYNNEI. The trim removed 8 bases at V and 4 bases at J, leaving 16 bases unmatched. The CDR3 sequence: CASGIPRQGSVGNTIYF. CDR3 bases: TGTGCCAGCGGAATACCCAGACAGGGGAGCGTCGGAAACACCATATATTTT.

This clone occurred once. The chain joins TRBV27 to TRBJ2-2; D might be TRBD1 (6 bases). The CDR3 sequence is 17 residues long. V lost 3 bases, J lost 0 bases, and 14 bases lay in between. Per germline, CDR1 MNHEY and CDR2 SMNVEV (reference sequence). As DNA, the CDR3 is TGTGCCAGCAGTTTGGGTTTAGGGGGAGCGAACACCGGGGAGCTGTTTTTT. Translation gives CASSLGLGGANTGELFF.

The chain employs TRBV7-9 and TRBJ1-2, with D maybe TRBD1 (5 bases). The CDR3 has 12 amino acids. Trimming stripped 5 bases from V and 5 bases from J, with 9 bases between. Germline-derived CDR1 and CDR2 are SEHNR and FQNEAQ (reference sequence). The CDR3 DNA reads as TGTGCCAGCAGCCTCGACAGATATGGCTACACCTTC. Its protein is CASSLDRYGYTF.

The rearrangement links TRBV5-1 to TRBJ2-5, with D possibly matching TRBD1 (5 bases). V was clipped by 5 bases and J by 1 base, with 12 bases between them. Germline CDR1 is SGHRS and CDR2 is YFSETQ. The CDR3 loop spans 14 amino acids. The CDR3 coding sequence is TGCGCCAGCAGAATACTCGACAGCCAAGAGACCCAGTACTTC. Its protein is CASRILDSQETQYF.

This rearrangement joins TRBV9 to TRBJ2-1, with D possibly being TRBD2 (6 bases). The CDR3 is 16 amino acids. Germline V gives CDR1 SGDLS, CDR2 YYNGEE. Between the trimmed V and J ends, which lost 1 base and 0 bases, there was a span of 11 bases. This CDR3 is CASSVNVAASYNEQFF. The CDR3 DNA follows: TGTGCCAGCAGCGTAAACGTAGCGGCCTCCTACAATGAGCAGTTCTTC.

V is TRBV18 and J is TRBJ2-7; 11 bases line up with TRBD2. Germline V lookup: CDR1 KGHSH, CDR2 LQKENI. V lost 3 bases and J lost 3; bases outside the gene matches: 7. CDR3 length: 16 residues. CDR3 in amino acids: CASSPLDTSGSYEQYF. DNA for the CDR3: TGTGCCAGCTCACCGCTCGACACTAGCGGGAGCTACGAGCAGTACTTC.

The V and J genes are TRBV5-1 and TRBJ2-3; 7 bases line up with TRBD1. Trimming cost V 1 base and J 2 bases; bases outside gene matches: 1. The germline gives CDR1 SGHRS, CDR2 YFSETQ. The CDR3 length is 14 residues. The CDR3 reads CASSLTGDTDTQYF. CDR3 in DNA: TGCGCCAGCAGCTTGACAGGGGACACAGATACGCAGTATTTT.

The CDR3 is CASSPLLGQGFSGNTIYF. The CDR3 DNA sequence: TGTGCCAGCTCACCACTCCTAGGGCAGGGCTTCTCTGGAAACACCATATATTTT. This rearrangement joins TRBV18 to TRBJ1-3; D is possibly TRBD1 (5 bases). V was pared by 1 base and J by 0 bases, with 16 bases between. This CDR3 is built from 18 residues. In germline, CDR1 is KGHSH, CDR2 LQKENI.

The chain joins TRBV7-6 to TRBJ1-1, with 8 bases that match TRBD1. CDR3 size: 13 residues. Trimming took 5 bases from V and 5 from J; bases not matched to a gene: 4. Germline V gives CDR1 SGHVS, CDR2 FNYEAQ. CDR3 sequence (DNA): TGTGCCAGCAGCAGGACAGGGCAAACTGAAGCTTTCTTT. Translated, it gives CASSRTGQTEAFF.

V usage is TRBV5-1 and J usage is TRBJ1-1; D is possibly TRBD1 (6 bases). The CDR3 has 16 residues. Germline V gene data show CDR1 as SGHRS and CDR2 as YFSETQ. Trimming left V 0 bases short and J 3 bases short, with 15 bases between. The CDR3 loop reads CASSLAPLGGHTEAFF. The CDR3 DNA reads as TGCGCCAGCAGCTTGGCCCCCCTGGGGGGGCACACTGAAGCTTTCTTT.

The chain recombines TRBV9 with TRBJ2-1, with 7 bases aligning to TRBD2. This CDR3 contains 17 residues. Losses at the gene ends were 4 bases for V and 1 base for J; bases not matched to a gene: 11. Germline V CDR1 and CDR2: SGDLS, YYNGEE. The CDR3 DNA reads as TGTGCCAGCAGCTCCCATGCGAGCGGGGCTTCCTACAATGAGCAGTTCTTC. Amino acid sequence: CASSSHASGASYNEQFF.

V gene TRBV7-9 combines with J gene TRBJ1-2, with a tentative D call TRBD1 (6 bases). The CDR3 has 15 amino acids. Deletions cut 1 base from V and 5 bases from J, with 14 bases between. Germline V gene data show CDR1 as SEHNR and CDR2 as FQNEAQ (reference sequence). The CDR3: CASSLEGTSVYGYTF. In DNA form, the CDR3 reads TGTGCCAGCAGCTTAGAAGGGACATCGGTTTATGGCTACACCTTC.

With regard to this clone: This same CDR3 is encoded by further DNA sequences in the sample. This chain links TRBV9 with TRBJ2-3, with TRBD2 matching over 7 bases. The germline gives CDR1 SGDLS, CDR2 YYNGEE. CDR3 size: 16 residues. Trimming at V came to 0 bases and at J to 3 bases, leaving 7 bases not matched to a gene. CDR3 sequence: CASSVGGGRSTDTQYF. The CDR3 DNA is TGTGCCAGCAGCGTAGGTGGCGGGAGAAGTACAGATACGCAGTATTTT.

V is TRBV7-9 and J is TRBJ2-1; perhaps TRBD1 as D (5 bases). This CDR3 region has 15 residues. Germline CDR1 and CDR2: SEHNR and FQNEAQ (reference sequence). The V end was cut by 3 bases, the J end by 4 bases, with 13 bases between. Here the CDR3 DNA reads TGTGCCAGCAGCTTTGGGGCTAGTGGGTACAATGAGCAGTTCTTC. Encoded protein: CASSFGASGYNEQFF. Together with reference TRBV7-9 and TRBJ2-1, the CDR3 gives the full variable domain: DTGVSQNPRHKITKRGQNVTFRCDPISEHNRLYWYRQTLGQGPEFLTYFQNEAQLEKSRLLSDRFSAERPKGSFSTLEIQRTEQGDSAMYLCASSFGASGYNEQFFGPGTRLTVL.

The chain has TRBV11-2 and TRBJ2-7; 9 bases align to TRBD2. This CDR3 spans 16 amino acids. CDR1 and CDR2 (germline): SGHAT, FQNNGV. Trimming cost V 5 bases and J 2 bases; bases outside gene matches: 10. The CDR3 sequence: CASSPLSGRGTYEQYF. CDR3 DNA: TGTGCCAGCAGCCCCCTTAGCGGGAGAGGGACCTACGAGCAGTACTTC.

In its sample, this clone was seen once. V is TRBV9 and J is TRBJ2-3; 10 nucleotides match TRBD2. The CDR3 runs to 16 residues. Trimming at V came to 0 bases and at J to 6 bases, leaving 7 bases not matched to a gene. From germline, CDR1 is SGDLS and CDR2 YYNGEE. CDR3 amino acids: CASSVDSGRAGDTQYF. CDR3 sequence (DNA): TGTGCCAGCAGCGTAGACAGCGGGAGGGCCGGGGATACGCAGTATTTT. The variable domain in full, completed from reference TRBV9 and TRBJ2-3, reads DSGVTQTPKHLITATGQRVTLRCSPRSGDLSVYWYQQSLDQGLQFLIQYYNGEERAKGNILERFSAQQFPDLHSELNLSSLELGDSALYFCASSVDSGRAGDTQYFGPGTRLTVL.

This clone was recorded only once. V usage is TRBV29-1 and J usage is TRBJ2-7; D is perhaps TRBD1 (6 bases). V lost 7 bases, J lost 4 bases, and 20 bases lay in between. The germline gives CDR1 SQVTM, CDR2 ANQGSEA. The CDR3 runs to 14 residues. The CDR3 DNA follows: TGCAGCGCAGGAGGAGTCTTAAGGGGGTACGAGCAGTACTTC. Its protein is CSAGGVLRGYEQYF.

V usage is TRBV7-2 and J usage is TRBJ2-3; D possibly corresponds to TRBD2 (5 bases). Trimming removed 1 base at V and 5 bases at J, with 10 bases between. CDR3 length: 14 amino acids. CDR1 is SGHTA, CDR2 FQGNSA, per germline. Here the CDR3 reads CASSLGGRVDTQYF. The CDR3 DNA follows: TGTGCCAGCAGCTTAGGAGGGCGTGTAGATACGCAGTATTTT.

V usage is TRBV5-8 and J usage is TRBJ2-7; possible D gene TRBD2, 5 bases. The V gene lost 3 bases and the J gene lost 3 bases, with 19 bases spanning the gap. Germline V gene sequence: CDR1 SGHTS, CDR2 YDEGEE. The CDR3 runs to 16 residues. CDR3 sequence: CASSSVGSLGDYEQYF. CDR3 in DNA: TGTGCCAGCAGCTCCGTGGGCTCACTAGGAGACTACGAGCAGTACTTC. Looking up the rest from reference TRBV5-8 and TRBJ2-7 gives the full variable domain: EAGVTQSPTHLIKTRGQQATLRCSPISGHTSVYWYQQALGLGLQFLLWYDEGEERNRGNFPPRFSGRQFPNYSSELNVNALELEDSALYLCASSSVGSLGDYEQYFGPGTRLTVT.

The V call is TRBV27, the J call TRBJ1-2; D remains ambiguous. The germline V gene has CDR1 MNHEY and CDR2 SMNVEV (reference sequence). Trimming cost V 4 bases and J 8 bases, with 11 bases left between them. The CDR3 loop spans 12 amino acids. This CDR3 is CASSSTLSGYTF. The CDR3 coding sequence is TGTGCCAGCAGTTCCACTCTATCCGGCTACACCTTC.

This sequence joins TRBV29-1 and TRBJ1-1, with TRBD1 matching 8 bases. The trim removed 8 bases at V and 1 base at J, leaving 6 bases unmatched. The CDR3 has 13 residues. In germline, CDR1 is SQVTM, CDR2 ANQGSEA. As DNA, the CDR3 is TGCAGCTCCTCAGGGGGCCAGAACACTGAAGCTTTCTTT. Its protein product is CSSSGGQNTEAFF.

The chain recombines TRBV2 with TRBJ1-2, with 9 bases lining up with TRBD1. The CDR3 spans 14 residues. Trimming took 7 bases from V and 3 from J; bases not matched to a gene: 6. Germline CDR1 is SNHLY and CDR2 is FYNNEI. The CDR3 sequence is CASTEGQGYYGYTF. In nucleotides, the CDR3 is TGTGCCAGCACGGAGGGACAGGGCTACTATGGCTACACCTTC.

The sample holds a few counts of this clone. The rearrangement uses TRBV5-4 and TRBJ2-1, with D possibly TRBD2 on 7 matching bases. V dropped 7 bases and J dropped 0 bases, with 17 bases sitting between them. The CDR3 length is 16 residues. Germline CDR1 SGHNT, CDR2 YYREEE (reference sequence). The CDR3 is CASSPGGRNSYNEQFF. CDR3 DNA sequence: TGTGCCAGCTCCCCCGGGGGGCGGAACTCCTACAATGAGCAGTTCTTC.

With respect to this clone: One junction end does not reproduce the germline sequence, and a read error may be involved. The chain employs TRBV6-4 and TRBJ2-7; a possible D gene is TRBD1 (6 bases). CDR1 and CDR2 from the germline V gene are MRHNA and SNTAGT. This CDR3 is 12 amino acids long. This CDR3 is CASSDSGQIVSF. For the CDR3, the DNA is TGTGCCAGCAGTGACTCTGGACAGATTGTTAGCTTC.

The chain couples TRBV6-1 to TRBJ2-7; TRBD2 matches at 7 bases. The J segment lost 4 bases and the V segment lost 6 bases, leaving 9 bases of the junction unmatched. In germline, CDR1 is MNHNS, CDR2 SASEGT. The CDR3 extends over 14 amino acids. CDR3 protein: CASRGRRETYEQYF. In DNA form, the CDR3 reads TGTGCCAGCAGGGGTCGGCGGGAGACGTACGAGCAGTACTTC.

The chain carries TRBV7-6 and TRBJ1-5; the D gene is possibly TRBD1 (5 bases). This CDR3 is 15 amino acids long. The ends were cut back, 2 bases at V and 4 bases at J, with 12 bases in the middle. Germline V gives CDR1 SGHVS, CDR2 FNYEAQ. CDR3 amino acids: CASSLSPGHNQPQHF. CDR3 nucleotides: TGTGCCAGCAGCTTATCCCCAGGACATAATCAGCCCCAGCATTTT.